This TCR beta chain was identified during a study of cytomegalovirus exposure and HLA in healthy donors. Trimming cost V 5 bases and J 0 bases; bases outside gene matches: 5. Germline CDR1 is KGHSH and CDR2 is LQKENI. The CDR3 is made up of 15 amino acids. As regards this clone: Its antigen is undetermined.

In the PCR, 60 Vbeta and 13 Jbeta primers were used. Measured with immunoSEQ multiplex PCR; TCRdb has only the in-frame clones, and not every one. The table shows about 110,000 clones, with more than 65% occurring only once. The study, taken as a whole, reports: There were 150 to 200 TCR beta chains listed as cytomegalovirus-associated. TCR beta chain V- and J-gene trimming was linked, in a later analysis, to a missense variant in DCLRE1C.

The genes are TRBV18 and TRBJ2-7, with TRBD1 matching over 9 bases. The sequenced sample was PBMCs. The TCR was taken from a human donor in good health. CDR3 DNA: TGTGCCAGCTCAACCGGGACAGGGAACTCCTACGAGCAGTACTTC. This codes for CASSTGTGNSYEQYF.